This T cell receptor (beta chain) was sequenced for a study of cytomegalovirus exposure and HLA in healthy donors. The study, taken as a whole, reports: Productive rates of about 90% or about 30% were seen for most TCR beta V segments in an earlier analysis.

Primers for the PCR totalled 60 Vbeta and 13 Jbeta. The assay was immunoSEQ multiplex PCR, and TCRdb's table has in-frame clones only and misses some. This table has 140,000 or so clones, about 66% appearing once. A few counts support this clone. Its target is unknown. The CDR3 has 13 residues. Per the germline V gene, CDR1 is SGHTA and CDR2 is FQGNSA. Trimming took off 1 base at V and 8 bases at J, with 8 bases between the two ends. V is TRBV7-2 and J is TRBJ1-4, with a weak D call TRBD1 (5 bases). The sample consisted of PBMCs. This receptor was obtained from a male donor in good health and CMV-seronegative. This CDR3 reads CASSLGRVEKLFF. The CDR3 region has the DNA TGTGCCAGCAGCTTAGGCAGGGTGGAAAAACTGTTTTTT.